A single sample is the source of the 32 T cell receptor beta chains below, sequenced in a study of T-cell memory formation after mild COVID-19. One entry per CDR3 protein, called by TCRdb with MiXCR from the 5' RACE reads. The sample lists 100,000 to 150,000 distinct CDR3 sequences, about 16% seen once, with approximately 14% in the top ten. The sequencing sample was made of PBMCs or a T cell subset sorted from them (not recorded which). The receptors stem from an adult woman who had mild COVID-19 (a few samples of this study predate the infection). Cell type and time point are not known.

V usage is TRBV6-6 and J usage is TRBJ1-5; 10 bases are a match to TRBD1. The CDR3 is 18 amino acids. Trimming removed 6 bases from V and 2 bases from J; junction bases left unmatched: 13. Germline CDR1 reads MNHNY; CDR2 reads SVGAGI (reference sequence). CDR3 sequence (DNA): TGTGCCAGCAGCTCAGCCGGGACAGGGGTAAAAGGCAATCAGCCCCAGCATTTT. Its protein product is CASSSAGTGVKGNQPQHF.

The CDR3, as DNA: TGTGCCAGTAGTCTCACGACTAGCGGGGGCTCGAACACCGGGGAGCTGTTTTTT. It translates to CASSLTTSGGSNTGELFF. This chain uses TRBV19 with TRBJ2-2, with 12 bases that match TRBD2. The J segment lost 0 bases and the V segment lost 5 bases, leaving 7 bases of the junction unmatched. CDR1 LNHDA and CDR2 SQIVND come from the germline V gene (reference sequence). This CDR3 spans 18 amino acids.

V gene TRBV6-2 or TRBV6-3 combines with J gene TRBJ1-1; D unresolved. The CDR3 has 16 amino acids. The ends were cut back, 1 base at V and 1 base at J, with 13 bases in the middle. Germline CDR1 and CDR2: MNHEY and SVGEGT. The CDR3 nucleotides are TGTGCCAGCAGTTACTACCTGAAGGACTGGAACACTGAAGCTTTCTTT. Translating gives CASSYYLKDWNTEAFF.

This clonotype was found a few times. The V call is TRBV29-1, the J call TRBJ2-7; 9 positions match TRBD1. The CDR3 contains 14 residues. Germline CDR1 reads SQVTM; CDR2 reads ANQGSEA. The V and J ends lost 4 bases and 0 bases, in that order; junction bases with no gene match: 4. CDR3 coding DNA: TGCAGCGTTGTGGGGACAGGGAGCTCCTACGAGCAGTACTTC. Its translation: CSVVGTGSSYEQYF.

This clonotype was recorded only once. The rearrangement uses TRBV30 and TRBJ1-3, with D uncertain. V lost 5 bases and J 0 bases, leaving 8 bases between the germline ends. The CDR3 sequence is 13 residues long. The germline gives CDR1 GTSNPN, CDR2 SVGIG (reference sequence). The CDR3 loop reads CAWGRYSGNTIYF. The CDR3, as DNA: TGTGCCTGGGGACGGTACTCTGGAAACACCATATATTTT. Combining the CDR3 with reference TRBV30 and TRBJ1-3 gives the whole variable domain SQTIHQWPATLVQPVGSPLSLECTVEGTSNPNLYWYRQAAGRGLQLLFYSVGIGQISSEVPQNLSASRPQDRQFILSSKKLLLSDSGFYLCAWGRYSGNTIYFGEGSWLTVV.

The V and J genes are TRBV7-9 and TRBJ1-2; 7 bases are shared with TRBD1. Germline CDR1 reads SEHNR; CDR2 reads FQNEAQ (reference sequence). The trim removed 5 bases at V and 3 bases at J, leaving 6 bases unmatched. The CDR3 spans 14 residues. CDR3: CASSLQGGDYGYTF. Here the CDR3 DNA reads TGTGCCAGCAGCCTCCAGGGGGGTGACTATGGCTACACCTTC.

This clonotype was seen many times. The chain combines TRBV12-3 or TRBV12-4 with TRBJ1-1; D uncertain. The germline V and J ends were trimmed by 1 base and 2 bases, with 5 bases remaining between them. This CDR3 is 13 amino acids long. CDR3 DNA sequence: TGTGCCAGCAGTTTAGGTAAAAACACTGAAGCTTTCTTT. As protein: CASSLGKNTEAFF.

This clonotype was found a few times. The CDR3 DNA follows: TGTGCCAGCAGCTTACACCACGAGGAGCTGTTTTTT. Protein sequence: CASSLHHEELFF. The J gene is TRBJ2-2, the V gene TRBV7-9, with D unclear. The CDR3 is made up of 12 amino acids. V was shortened by 2 bases and J by 10 bases, with 8 bases between the two germline ends. The V gene's germline CDR1 is SEHNR and CDR2 FQNEAQ (reference sequence).

The genes are TRBV5-1 and TRBJ2-1; 7 bases match TRBD1. From germline, CDR1 is SGHRS and CDR2 YFSETQ. The CDR3 is 15 residues long. The V gene end was trimmed by 6 bases and the J gene end by 0 bases; junction bases not matched to a gene: 6. CDR3 DNA: TGCGCCAGCAAACCGGGACAGAGCTCCTACAATGAGCAGTTCTTC. This sequence encodes CASKPGQSSYNEQFF. Full variable domain (missing parts from reference TRBV5-1 and TRBJ2-1): KAGVTQTPRYLIKTRGQQVTLSCSPISGHRSVSWYQQTPGQGLQFLFEYFSETQRNKGNFPGRFSGRQFSNSRSEMNVSTLELGDSALYLCASKPGQSSYNEQFFGPGTRLTVL.

This rearrangement joins TRBV4-1 to TRBJ2-3; unclear D gene. V lost 4 bases and J 3 bases, leaving 8 bases between the germline ends. Per germline, CDR1 MGHRA and CDR2 YSYEKL. The CDR3 extends over 13 amino acids. The CDR3 spells CASSLSKTDTQYF. As DNA, the CDR3 is TGCGCCAGCAGCCTCTCGAAGACAGATACGCAGTATTTT.

This sequence joins TRBV20-1 and TRBJ2-5; 8 positions agree with TRBD2. CDR1 DFQATT and CDR2 SNEGSKA come from the germline V gene (reference sequence). This CDR3 comprises 15 residues. V shed 0 bases, J shed 1 base, and the junction held 4 bases outside the gene matches. CDR3 residues: CSARERGELQETQYF. In DNA form, the CDR3 reads TGCAGTGCTAGAGAGCGGGGGGAACTCCAAGAGACCCAGTACTTC.

This clonotype was counted between two and nine times. The chain has TRBV6-5 and TRBJ2-6, with 7 bases matching TRBD1. The CDR3 contains 17 residues. V gave up 5 bases and J gave up 2 bases; unmatched junction bases: 9. Germline V gives CDR1 MNHEY, CDR2 SVGAGI. The CDR3 spells CASSTDRTGAGANVLTF. In DNA form, the CDR3 reads TGTGCCAGCAGTACGGACAGGACCGGAGCTGGGGCCAACGTCCTGACTTTC.

This clonotype was observed at least ten times. V usage is TRBV5-1 and J usage is TRBJ2-7, with TRBD1 matching over 8 bases. The CDR3 totals 13 residues. The germline V gene encodes CDR1 SGHRS and CDR2 YFSETQ. After removal of 4 bases from V and 3 bases from J, the junction contained 3 bases not matched to a gene. CDR3 sequence (DNA): TGCGCCAGCAGCACCGGACAGGGCTACGAGCAGTACTTC. Translated: CASSTGQGYEQYF.

This clonotype came up a few times. The V gene is TRBV21-1, the J gene TRBJ2-1; the D call of TRBD2 is as the table states it, not checked on the DNA. TRBV21-1 is a pseudogene segment. The length of the CDR3 is 16 residues. As DNA, the CDR3 is TGTGCCAGCAGCTTCAAAGGGAGAGGCTCCTACAATGAGCAGTTCTTC. This codes for CASSFKGRGSYNEQFF.

V gene TRBV2 combines with J gene TRBJ2-7; perhaps TRBD2 as D (5 bases). Between the trimmed V and J ends, which lost 6 bases and 1 base, there was a span of 13 bases. CDR1 is SNHLY, CDR2 FYNNEI, per germline. This CDR3 spans 14 amino acids. The CDR3 region has the DNA TGTGCCAGCAGGGGAGATAGCCAGTCCTACGAGCAGTACTTC. Protein sequence: CASRGDSQSYEQYF.

The CDR3 DNA is TGTGCCAGCAGGAGACAGGGGGGGAGCAATCAGCCCCAGCATTTT. It is translated as CASRRQGGSNQPQHF. V is TRBV27 and J is TRBJ1-5; 9 bases agree with TRBD1. The germline V gene has CDR1 MNHEY and CDR2 SMNVEV (reference sequence). The trim removed 6 bases at V and 1 base at J, leaving 4 bases unmatched. This CDR3 is 15 amino acids long.

The V call is TRBV19, the J call TRBJ2-2; 9 nucleotides agree with TRBD1. CDR1 is LNHDA, CDR2 SQIVND, per germline (reference sequence). The CDR3 is 15 amino acids. J gave up 6 bases and V 4 bases, and 6 bases lay outside the gene matches. Here the CDR3 DNA reads TGTGCCAGTAGTAGCGAACAGGGGGCATCCGGGGAGCTGTTTTTT. Protein sequence: CASSSEQGASGELFF. Combining the CDR3 with reference TRBV19 and TRBJ2-2 gives the whole variable domain DGGITQSPKYLFRKEGQNVTLSCEQNLNHDAMYWYRQDPGQGLRLIYYSQIVNDFQKGDIAEGYSVSREKKESFPLTVTSAQKNPTAFYLCASSSEQGASGELFFGEGSRLTVL.

V gene TRBV6-5 combines with J gene TRBJ1-4, with D possibly being TRBD1 (5 bases). CDR1 MNHEY and CDR2 SVGAGI come from the germline V gene. Trimming cost V 2 bases and J 8 bases, with 9 bases left between them. The CDR3 is 13 amino acids. The CDR3 bases are TGTGCCAGCAGTTACGACAGTGGCGAAAAACTGTTTTTT. Translated, it gives CASSYDSGEKLFF.

This clonotype has more than one count but fewer than ten. The chain employs TRBV4-1 and TRBJ2-7; tentatively, D is TRBD1 (6 bases). V shed 4 bases and J shed 5 bases, with 21 bases lying between them. Germline V gene lookup returns CDR1 MGHRA and CDR2 YSYEKL. This CDR3 is built from 16 residues. The CDR3 here is CASSLQPEQGSDEQYF. The CDR3 coding sequence is TGCGCCAGCAGCCTACAACCTGAGCAGGGGTCGGACGAGCAGTACTTC.

The chain couples TRBV3-1 to TRBJ2-5; 13 bases match TRBD2. CDR3 length: 16 amino acids. Trimming removed 3 bases from V and 0 bases from J; junction bases left unmatched: 1. Germline assignment: CDR1 LGHDT and CDR2 YNNKEL (reference sequence). DNA for the CDR3: TGTGCCAGCAGCCAGGGACTAGCGGGATACCAAGAGACCCAGTACTTC. Protein: CASSQGLAGYQETQYF.

V is TRBV5-1 and J is TRBJ1-2; the match to TRBD1 covers 8 bases. Looked up from germline, CDR1 is SGHRS and CDR2 is YFSETQ. The V segment lost 4 bases and the J segment 6 bases; nucleotides outside the gene matches: 5. This CDR3 has 13 amino acids. DNA for the CDR3: TGCGCCAGCAGCGCTGGACAGGGCGATGGCTACACCTTC. Translation gives CASSAGQGDGYTF.

The V gene is TRBV25-1, the J gene TRBJ2-7, with 7 nucleotides matching TRBD1. Germline-derived CDR1 and CDR2 are MGHDK and SYGVNS. V dropped 3 bases and J dropped 1; count of bases not matched to a gene: 6. The CDR3 totals 15 residues. CDR3 coding DNA: TGTGCCAGCAGTGAGGGGACAGCCCTATCCTACGAGCAGTACTTC. Protein: CASSEGTALSYEQYF.

This clonotype was detected many times. The chain couples TRBV7-2 to TRBJ2-1; TRBD2 matches 8 bases. V trimming: 5 bases; J trimming: 2 bases; junction bases outside the gene matches: 11. CDR1 is SGHTA and CDR2 is FQGNSA in the germline V gene. CDR3 size: 17 residues. This CDR3 is CASSRGLASQAYNEQFF. The CDR3 region has the DNA TGTGCCAGCAGCCGAGGACTAGCTTCCCAGGCCTACAATGAGCAGTTCTTC.

The CDR3 is CAISEPGTSEAFF. The CDR3 DNA follows: TGTGCCATCAGTGAGCCTGGGACTTCGGAAGCTTTCTTT. The rearrangement links TRBV10-3 to TRBJ1-1; tentative D call: TRBD1 (5 bases). Germline loops: CDR1 ENHRY, CDR2 SYGVKD. The V and J ends lost 2 bases and 8 bases respectively, with 12 bases between them. This CDR3 has 13 amino acids.

The chain couples TRBV10-3 to TRBJ2-1, with D perhaps TRBD2 (5 bases). Germline loops: CDR1 ENHRY, CDR2 SYGVKD. This CDR3 region has 12 residues. The V end lost 6 bases, the J end lost 9 bases, and 12 bases lay between the germline ends. This CDR3 reads CAIRKEGGEQFF. CDR3 nucleotides: TGTGCCATCAGGAAAGAGGGCGGTGAGCAGTTCTTC.

The chain employs TRBV20-1 and TRBJ2-7, with D tentatively TRBD1 or TRBD2 (5 bases each). Germline assignment: CDR1 DFQATT and CDR2 SNEGSKA (reference sequence). The CDR3 is 14 residues long. V lost 0 bases and J 2 bases, leaving 11 bases between the germline ends. CDR3 in DNA: TGCAGTGCTAGAGACTTCCAGGGACCCTACGAGCAGTACTTC. This gives the protein CSARDFQGPYEQYF.

The chain recombines TRBV20-1 with TRBJ2-1; 7 nucleotides line up with TRBD1. The V gene's germline CDR1 is DFQATT and CDR2 SNEGSKA (reference sequence). The CDR3 loop spans 15 amino acids. J lost 4 bases, V lost 1 base, and 7 bases had no gene match. DNA of the CDR3: TGCAGTGCTAGAGGTGAACGGACAGGTTACAATGAGCAGTTCTTC. Its translation is CSARGERTGYNEQFF.

The rearrangement uses TRBV6-1 and TRBJ1-1; D might be TRBD1 (6 bases). CDR1 MNHNS and CDR2 SASEGT come from the germline V gene. The CDR3 length is 12 residues. With 1 base removed from V and 11 bases from J, the gap between germline ends came to 11 bases. The CDR3 spells CASSEVTGWAFF. DNA for the CDR3: TGTGCCAGCAGTGAAGTGACAGGCTGGGCTTTCTTT.

This chain connects TRBV5-4 to TRBJ1-2; D not resolved. CDR3 length equals 15 residues. Germline V lookup: CDR1 SGHNT, CDR2 YYREEE (reference sequence). The germline V and J ends were trimmed by 1 base and 7 bases, with 17 bases remaining between them. CDR3 in amino acids: CASSLRYGSSRGYTF. Written as DNA, the CDR3 is TGTGCCAGCAGCTTGAGGTACGGCTCCTCCCGTGGCTACACCTTC.

The chain combines TRBV4-1 with TRBJ2-5, with TRBD2 matching over 11 bases. J lost 5 bases, V lost 4 bases, and 9 bases had no gene match. The V gene's germline CDR1 is MGHRA and CDR2 YSYEKL. CDR3 length: 16 residues. The CDR3 DNA reads TGCGCCAGCAGCCCATTAGCGGGGGGGCCGTCGGAGACCCAGTACTTC. Amino acid sequence: CASSPLAGGPSETQYF.

This clonotype has only a few counts. The chain employs TRBV5-6 and TRBJ2-1; no definite D call. V lost 2 bases to trimming and J lost 7 bases, with 13 bases between them. The CDR3 is 14 amino acids. Per germline, CDR1 SGHDT and CDR2 YYEEEE. CDR3 in amino acids: CASSFPTGENEQFF. The CDR3 DNA follows: TGTGCCAGCAGCTTCCCAACCGGTGAGAATGAGCAGTTCTTC.

This clonotype turned up a few times. The rearrangement uses TRBV4-3 and TRBJ2-2, with 7 bases aligning to TRBD2. This CDR3 has 14 amino acids. J was trimmed by 6 bases and V by 1 base; bases with no gene match: 2. Germline V gene data show CDR1 as LGHNA and CDR2 as YSLEER. CDR3 protein: CASSQVGRAGELFF. In DNA form, the CDR3 reads TGCGCCAGCAGCCAAGTAGGGAGGGCCGGGGAGCTGTTTTTT.